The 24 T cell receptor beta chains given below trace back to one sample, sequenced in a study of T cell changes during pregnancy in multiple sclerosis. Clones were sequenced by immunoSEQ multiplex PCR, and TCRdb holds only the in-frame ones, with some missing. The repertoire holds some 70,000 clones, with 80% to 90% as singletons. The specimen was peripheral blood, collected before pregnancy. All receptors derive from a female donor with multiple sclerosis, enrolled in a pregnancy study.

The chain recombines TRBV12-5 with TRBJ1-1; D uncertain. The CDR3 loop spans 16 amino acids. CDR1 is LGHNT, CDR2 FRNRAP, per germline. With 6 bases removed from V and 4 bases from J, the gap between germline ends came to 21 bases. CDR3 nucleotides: TGTGCTAGTGGGCCCCCTGGGGTAGCCCGGGGCACTGAAGCTTTCTTT. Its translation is CASGPPGVARGTEAFF.

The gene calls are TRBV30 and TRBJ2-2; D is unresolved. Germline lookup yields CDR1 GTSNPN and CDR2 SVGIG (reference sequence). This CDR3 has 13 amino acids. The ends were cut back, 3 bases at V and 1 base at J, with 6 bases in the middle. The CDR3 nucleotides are TGTGCCTGGAGGAGGATGAACACCGGGGAGCTGTTTTTT. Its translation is CAWRRMNTGELFF.

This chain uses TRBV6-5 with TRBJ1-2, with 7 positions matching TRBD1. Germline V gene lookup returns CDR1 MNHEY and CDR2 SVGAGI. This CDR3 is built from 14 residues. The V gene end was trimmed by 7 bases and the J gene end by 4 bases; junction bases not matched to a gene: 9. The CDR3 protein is CASTGGTDSYGYTF. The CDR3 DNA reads TGTGCCAGCACAGGGGGGACAGATTCCTATGGCTACACCTTC.

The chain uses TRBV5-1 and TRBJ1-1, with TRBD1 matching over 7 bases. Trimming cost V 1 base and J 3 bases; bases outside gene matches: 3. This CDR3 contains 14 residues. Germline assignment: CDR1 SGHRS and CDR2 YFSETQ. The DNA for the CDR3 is TGCGCCAGCAGCTTGAGGGACAGCCACACTGAAGCTTTCTTT. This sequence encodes CASSLRDSHTEAFF.

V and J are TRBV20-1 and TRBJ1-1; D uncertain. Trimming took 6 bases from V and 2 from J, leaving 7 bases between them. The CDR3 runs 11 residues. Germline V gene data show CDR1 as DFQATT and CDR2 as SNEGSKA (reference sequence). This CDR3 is CSASGNTEAFF. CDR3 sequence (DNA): TGCAGTGCCTCAGGAAACACTGAAGCTTTCTTT.

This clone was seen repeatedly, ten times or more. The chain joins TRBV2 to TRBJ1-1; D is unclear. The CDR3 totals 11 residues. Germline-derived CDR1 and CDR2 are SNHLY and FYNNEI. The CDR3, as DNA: TGTGCAGGGAGGGAAGACACTGAAGCTTTCTTT. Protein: CAGREDTEAFF.

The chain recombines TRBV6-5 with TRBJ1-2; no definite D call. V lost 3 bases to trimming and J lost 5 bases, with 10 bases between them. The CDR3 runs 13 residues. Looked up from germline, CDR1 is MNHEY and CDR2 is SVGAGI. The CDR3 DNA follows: TGTGCCAGCAGTTATGAGGCAGAGTATGGCTACACCTTC. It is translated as CASSYEAEYGYTF.

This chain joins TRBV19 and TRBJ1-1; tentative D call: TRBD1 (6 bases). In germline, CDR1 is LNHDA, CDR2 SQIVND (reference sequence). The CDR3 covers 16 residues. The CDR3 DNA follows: TGTGCGATTACCAACCTGGGGGCAGGACGGAACACTGAAGCTTTCTTT. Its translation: CAITNLGAGRNTEAFF.

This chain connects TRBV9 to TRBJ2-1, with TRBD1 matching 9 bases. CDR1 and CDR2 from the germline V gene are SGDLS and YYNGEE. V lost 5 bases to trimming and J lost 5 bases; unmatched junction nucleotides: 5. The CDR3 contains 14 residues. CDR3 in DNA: TGTGCCAGCAGAGGACAGGGGCTAAACAATGAGCAGTTCTTC. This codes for CASRGQGLNNEQFF.

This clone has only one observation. CDR3 sequence reads: CASSLAVVGAGETQYF. CDR3 nucleotides: TGCGCCAGCAGCTTGGCGGTGGTGGGGGCCGGAGAGACCCAGTACTTC. The V call is TRBV5-1, the J call TRBJ2-5; a possible D gene is TRBD1 (6 bases). V was pared by 0 bases and J by 4 bases, with 16 bases between. Germline V gene data show CDR1 as SGHRS and CDR2 as YFSETQ. This CDR3 contains 16 residues.

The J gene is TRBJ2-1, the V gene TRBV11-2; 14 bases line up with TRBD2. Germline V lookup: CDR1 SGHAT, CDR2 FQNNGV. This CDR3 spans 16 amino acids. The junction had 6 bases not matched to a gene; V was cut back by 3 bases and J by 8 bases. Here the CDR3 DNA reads TGTGCCAGCAGCTTTCCGACTAGCGGGAGGGGATATGAGCAGTTCTTC. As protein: CASSFPTSGRGYEQFF.

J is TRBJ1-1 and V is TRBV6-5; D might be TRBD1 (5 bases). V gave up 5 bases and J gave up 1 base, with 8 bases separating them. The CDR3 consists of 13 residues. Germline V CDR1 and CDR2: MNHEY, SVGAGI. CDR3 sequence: CASSVGGNTEAFF. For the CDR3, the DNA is TGTGCCAGCAGTGTCGGGGGGAACACTGAAGCTTTCTTT.

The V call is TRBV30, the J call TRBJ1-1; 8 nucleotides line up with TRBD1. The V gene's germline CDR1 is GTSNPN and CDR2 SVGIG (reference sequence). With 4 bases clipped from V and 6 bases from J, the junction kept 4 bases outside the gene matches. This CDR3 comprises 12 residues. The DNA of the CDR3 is TGTGCCTGGACAGGGGGCAGGTCTGAAGCTTTCTTT. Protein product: CAWTGGRSEAFF.

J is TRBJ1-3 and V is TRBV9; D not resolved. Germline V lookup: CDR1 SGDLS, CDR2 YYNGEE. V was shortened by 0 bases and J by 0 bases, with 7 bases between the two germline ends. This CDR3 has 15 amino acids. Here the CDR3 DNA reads TGTGCCAGCAGCGTAGAACCGAGCTCTGGAAACACCATATATTTT. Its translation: CASSVEPSSGNTIYF. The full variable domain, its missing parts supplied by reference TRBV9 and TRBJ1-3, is DSGVTQTPKHLITATGQRVTLRCSPRSGDLSVYWYQQSLDQGLQFLIQYYNGEERAKGNILERFSAQQFPDLHSELNLSSLELGDSALYFCASSVEPSSGNTIYFGEGSWLTVV.

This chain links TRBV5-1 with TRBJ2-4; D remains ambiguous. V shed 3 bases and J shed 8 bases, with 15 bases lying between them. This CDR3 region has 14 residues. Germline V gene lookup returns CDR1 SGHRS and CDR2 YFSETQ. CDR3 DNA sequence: TGCGCCAGCAGCTCTGACCCCGCGGTTGACATTCAGTACTTC. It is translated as CASSSDPAVDIQYF.

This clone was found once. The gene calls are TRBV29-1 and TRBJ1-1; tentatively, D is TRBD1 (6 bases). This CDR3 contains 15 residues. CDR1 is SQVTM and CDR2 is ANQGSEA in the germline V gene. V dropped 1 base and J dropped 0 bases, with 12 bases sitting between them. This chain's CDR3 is CSVEVRGAMNTEAFF. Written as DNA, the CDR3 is TGCAGCGTTGAAGTCAGGGGAGCAATGAACACTGAAGCTTTCTTT.

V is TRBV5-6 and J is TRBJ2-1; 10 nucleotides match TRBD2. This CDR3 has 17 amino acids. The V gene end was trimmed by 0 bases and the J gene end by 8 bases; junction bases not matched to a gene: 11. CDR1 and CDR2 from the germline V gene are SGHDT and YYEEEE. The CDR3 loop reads CASSLARLAGERDEQFF. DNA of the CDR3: TGTGCCAGCAGCTTGGCGCGGCTAGCGGGGGAGAGAGATGAGCAGTTCTTC.

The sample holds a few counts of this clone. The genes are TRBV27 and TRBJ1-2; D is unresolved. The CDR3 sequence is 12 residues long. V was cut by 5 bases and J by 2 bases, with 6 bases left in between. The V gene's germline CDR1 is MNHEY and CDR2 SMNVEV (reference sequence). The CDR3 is CASSHENYGYTF. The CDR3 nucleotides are TGTGCCAGCAGTCACGAGAACTATGGCTACACCTTC.

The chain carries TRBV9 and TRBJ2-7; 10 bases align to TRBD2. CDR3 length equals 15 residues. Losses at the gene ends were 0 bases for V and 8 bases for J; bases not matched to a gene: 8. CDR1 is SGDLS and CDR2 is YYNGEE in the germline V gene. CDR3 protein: CASSVEISGGPQQYF. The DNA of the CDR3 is TGTGCCAGCAGCGTAGAAATTAGCGGGGGGCCCCAGCAGTACTTC.

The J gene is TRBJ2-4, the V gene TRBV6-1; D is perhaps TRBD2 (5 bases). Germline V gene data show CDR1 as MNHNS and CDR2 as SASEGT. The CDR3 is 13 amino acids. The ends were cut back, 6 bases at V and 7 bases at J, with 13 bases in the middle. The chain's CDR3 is CASRGEGPNIQYF. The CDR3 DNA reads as TGTGCCAGCAGGGGTGAGGGCCCGAACATTCAGTACTTC.

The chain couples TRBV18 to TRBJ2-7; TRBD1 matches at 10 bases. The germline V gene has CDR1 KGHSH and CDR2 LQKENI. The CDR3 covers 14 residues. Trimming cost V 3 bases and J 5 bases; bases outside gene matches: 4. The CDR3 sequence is CASSPLGQGNEQYF. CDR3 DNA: TGTGCCAGCTCACCGCTGGGACAGGGGAACGAGCAGTACTTC.

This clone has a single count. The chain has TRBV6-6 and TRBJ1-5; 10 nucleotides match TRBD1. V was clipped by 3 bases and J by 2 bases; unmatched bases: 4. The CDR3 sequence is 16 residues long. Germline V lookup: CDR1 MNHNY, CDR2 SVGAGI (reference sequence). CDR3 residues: CASSYGTGEGNQPQHF. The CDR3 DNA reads TGTGCCAGCAGTTATGGGACAGGGGAAGGCAATCAGCCCCAGCATTTT.

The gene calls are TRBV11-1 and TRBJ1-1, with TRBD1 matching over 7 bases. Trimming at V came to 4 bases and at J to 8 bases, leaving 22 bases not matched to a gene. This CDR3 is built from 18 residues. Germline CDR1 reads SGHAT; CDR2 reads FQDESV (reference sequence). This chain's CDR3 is CASSSMLTAGQQRREAFF. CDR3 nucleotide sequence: TGTGCCAGCAGCTCAATGCTGACCGCGGGACAGCAAAGACGCGAAGCTTTCTTT.

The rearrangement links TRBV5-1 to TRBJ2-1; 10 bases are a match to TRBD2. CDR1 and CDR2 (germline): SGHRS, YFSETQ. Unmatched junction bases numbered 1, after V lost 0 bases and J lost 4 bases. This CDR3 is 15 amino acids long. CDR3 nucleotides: TGCGCCAGCAGCTTGGGACTAGCGGGTTACAATGAGCAGTTCTTC. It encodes CASSLGLAGYNEQFF. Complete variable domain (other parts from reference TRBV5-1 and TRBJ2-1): KAGVTQTPRYLIKTRGQQVTLSCSPISGHRSVSWYQQTPGQGLQFLFEYFSETQRNKGNFPGRFSGRQFSNSRSEMNVSTLELGDSALYLCASSLGLAGYNEQFFGPGTRLTVL.